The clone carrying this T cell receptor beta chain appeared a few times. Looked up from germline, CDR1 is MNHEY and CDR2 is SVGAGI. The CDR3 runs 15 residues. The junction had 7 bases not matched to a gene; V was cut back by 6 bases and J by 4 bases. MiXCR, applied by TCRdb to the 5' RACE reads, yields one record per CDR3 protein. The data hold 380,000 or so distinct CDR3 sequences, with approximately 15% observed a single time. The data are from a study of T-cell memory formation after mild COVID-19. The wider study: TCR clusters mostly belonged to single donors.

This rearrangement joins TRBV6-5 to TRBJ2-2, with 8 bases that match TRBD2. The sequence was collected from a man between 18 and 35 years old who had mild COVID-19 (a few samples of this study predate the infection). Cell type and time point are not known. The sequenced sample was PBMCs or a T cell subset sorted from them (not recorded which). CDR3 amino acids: CASRWAGGRTGELFF. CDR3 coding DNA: TGTGCCAGCAGATGGGCGGGGGGCCGCACCGGGGAGCTGTTTTTT.